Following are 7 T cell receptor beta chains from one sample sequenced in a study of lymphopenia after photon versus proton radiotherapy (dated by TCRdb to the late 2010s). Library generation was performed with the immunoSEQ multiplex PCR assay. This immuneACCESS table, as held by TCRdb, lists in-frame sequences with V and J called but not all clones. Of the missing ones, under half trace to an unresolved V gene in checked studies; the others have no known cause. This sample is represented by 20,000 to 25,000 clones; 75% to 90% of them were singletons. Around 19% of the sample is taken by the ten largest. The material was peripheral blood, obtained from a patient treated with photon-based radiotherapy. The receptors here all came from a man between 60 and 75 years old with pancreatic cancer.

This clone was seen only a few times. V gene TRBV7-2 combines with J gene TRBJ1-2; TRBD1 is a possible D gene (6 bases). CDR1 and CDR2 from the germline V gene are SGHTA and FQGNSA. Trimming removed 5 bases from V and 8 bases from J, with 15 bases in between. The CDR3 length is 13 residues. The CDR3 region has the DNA TGTGCCAGCAGCCCTGACAGGCGTCAAGGCTACACCTTC. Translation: CASSPDRRQGYTF.

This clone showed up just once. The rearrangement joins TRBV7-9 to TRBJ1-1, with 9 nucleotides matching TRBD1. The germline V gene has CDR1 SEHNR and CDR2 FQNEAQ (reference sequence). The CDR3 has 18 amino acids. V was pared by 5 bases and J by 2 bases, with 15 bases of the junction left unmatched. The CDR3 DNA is TGTGCCAGCAGCACCACGGTGTTGGGACAGGGCCCCAACACTGAAGCTTTCTTT. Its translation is CASSTTVLGQGPNTEAFF.

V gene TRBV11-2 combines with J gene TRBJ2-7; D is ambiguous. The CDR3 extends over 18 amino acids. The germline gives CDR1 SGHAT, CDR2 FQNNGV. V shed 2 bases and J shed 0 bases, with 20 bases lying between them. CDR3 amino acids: CASSLSAGLRSASYEQYF. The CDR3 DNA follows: TGTGCCAGCAGCTTATCGGCCGGGCTCAGATCCGCCTCCTACGAGCAGTACTTC.

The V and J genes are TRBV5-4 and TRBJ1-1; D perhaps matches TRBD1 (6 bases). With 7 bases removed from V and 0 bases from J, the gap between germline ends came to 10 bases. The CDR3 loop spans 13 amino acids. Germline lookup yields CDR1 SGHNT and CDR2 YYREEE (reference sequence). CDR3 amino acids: CASARGVNTEAFF. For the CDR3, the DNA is TGTGCCAGCGCGAGGGGGGTGAACACTGAAGCTTTCTTT.

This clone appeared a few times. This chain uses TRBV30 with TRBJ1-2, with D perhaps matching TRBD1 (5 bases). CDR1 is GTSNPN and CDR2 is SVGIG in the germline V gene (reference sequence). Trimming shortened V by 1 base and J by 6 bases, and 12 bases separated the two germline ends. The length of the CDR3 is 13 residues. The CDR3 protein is CAWSAHEGNGYTF. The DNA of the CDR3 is TGTGCCTGGAGTGCCCATGAGGGGAATGGCTACACCTTC. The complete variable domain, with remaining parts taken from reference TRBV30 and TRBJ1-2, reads SQTIHQWPATLVQPVGSPLSLECTVEGTSNPNLYWYRQAAGRGLQLLFYSVGIGQISSEVPQNLSASRPQDRQFILSSKKLLLSDSGFYLCAWSAHEGNGYTFGSGTRLTVV.

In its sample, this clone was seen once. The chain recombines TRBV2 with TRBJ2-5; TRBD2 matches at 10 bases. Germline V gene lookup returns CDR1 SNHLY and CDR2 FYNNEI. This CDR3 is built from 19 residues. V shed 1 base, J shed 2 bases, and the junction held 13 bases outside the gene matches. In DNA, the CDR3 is TGTGCCAGCAGTGAAGTTTTTAGCGGGGGGCCCTGGGGGCAAGAGACCCAGTACTTC. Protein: CASSEVFSGGPWGQETQYF. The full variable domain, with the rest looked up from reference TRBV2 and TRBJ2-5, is EPEVTQTPSHQVTQMGQEVILRCVPISNHLYFYWYRQILGQKVEFLVSFYNNEISEKSEIFDDQFSVERPDGSNFTLKIRSTKLEDSAMYFCASSEVFSGGPWGQETQYFGPGTRLLVL.

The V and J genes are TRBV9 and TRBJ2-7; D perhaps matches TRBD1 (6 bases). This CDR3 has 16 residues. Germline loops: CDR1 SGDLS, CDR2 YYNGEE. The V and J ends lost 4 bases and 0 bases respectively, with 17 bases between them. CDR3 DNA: TGTGCCAGCAGCCCGTACAGGGACACCGGCTCCTACGAGCAGTACTTC. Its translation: CASSPYRDTGSYEQYF.